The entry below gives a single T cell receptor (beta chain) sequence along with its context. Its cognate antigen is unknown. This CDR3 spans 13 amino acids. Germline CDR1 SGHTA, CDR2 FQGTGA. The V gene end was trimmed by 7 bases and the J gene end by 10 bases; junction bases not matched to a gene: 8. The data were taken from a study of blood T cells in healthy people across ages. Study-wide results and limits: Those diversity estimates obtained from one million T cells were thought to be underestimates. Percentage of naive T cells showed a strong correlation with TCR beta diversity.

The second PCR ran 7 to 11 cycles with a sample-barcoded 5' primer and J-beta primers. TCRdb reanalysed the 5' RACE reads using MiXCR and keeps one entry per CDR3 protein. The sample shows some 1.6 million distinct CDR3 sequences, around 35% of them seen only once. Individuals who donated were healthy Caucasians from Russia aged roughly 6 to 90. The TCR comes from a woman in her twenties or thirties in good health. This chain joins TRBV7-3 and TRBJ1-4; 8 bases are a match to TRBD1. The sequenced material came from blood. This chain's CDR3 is CASKGQDNRKLFF. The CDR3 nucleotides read TGTGCCAGCAAGGGACAGGATAATCGAAAACTGTTTTTT. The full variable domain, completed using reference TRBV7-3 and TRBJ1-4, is GAGVSQTPSNKVTEKGKYVELRCDPISGHTALYWYRQSLGQGPEFLIYFQGTGAADDSGLPNDRFFAVRPEGSVSTLKIQRTERGDSAVYLCASKGQDNRKLFFGSGTQLSVL.